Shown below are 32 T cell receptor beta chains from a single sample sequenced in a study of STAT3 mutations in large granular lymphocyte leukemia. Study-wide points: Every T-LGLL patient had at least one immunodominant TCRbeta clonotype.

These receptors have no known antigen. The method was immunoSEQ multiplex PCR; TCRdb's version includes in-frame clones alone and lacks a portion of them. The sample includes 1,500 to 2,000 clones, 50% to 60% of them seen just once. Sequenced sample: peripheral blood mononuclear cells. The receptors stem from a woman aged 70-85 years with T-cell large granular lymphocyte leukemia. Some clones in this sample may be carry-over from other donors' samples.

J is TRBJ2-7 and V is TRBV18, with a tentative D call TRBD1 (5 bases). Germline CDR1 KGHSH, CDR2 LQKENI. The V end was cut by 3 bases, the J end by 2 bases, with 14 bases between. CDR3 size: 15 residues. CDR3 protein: CASSPPGADTYEQYF. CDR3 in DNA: TGTGCCAGCTCACCCCCTGGGGCGGATACCTACGAGCAGTACTTC.

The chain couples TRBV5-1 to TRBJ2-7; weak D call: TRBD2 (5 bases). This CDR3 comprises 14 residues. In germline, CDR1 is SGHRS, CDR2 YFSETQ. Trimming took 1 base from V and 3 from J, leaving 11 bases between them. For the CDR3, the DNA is TGCGCCAGCAGCTTGCCGGGGATCAGCTACGAGCAGTACTTC. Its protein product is CASSLPGISYEQYF.

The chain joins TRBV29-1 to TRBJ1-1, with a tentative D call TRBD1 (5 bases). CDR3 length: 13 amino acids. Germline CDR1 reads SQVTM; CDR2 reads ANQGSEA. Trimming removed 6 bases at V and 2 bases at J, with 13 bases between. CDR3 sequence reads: CSVAAQANTEAFF. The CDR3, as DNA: TGCAGCGTAGCAGCACAGGCTAACACTGAAGCTTTCTTT.

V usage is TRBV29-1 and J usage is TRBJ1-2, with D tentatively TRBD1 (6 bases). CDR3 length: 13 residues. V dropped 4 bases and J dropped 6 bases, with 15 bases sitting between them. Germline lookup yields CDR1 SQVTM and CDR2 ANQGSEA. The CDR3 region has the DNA TGCAGCGTTGCTAAGGGGGATGTGGATGGCTACACCTTC. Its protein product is CSVAKGDVDGYTF.

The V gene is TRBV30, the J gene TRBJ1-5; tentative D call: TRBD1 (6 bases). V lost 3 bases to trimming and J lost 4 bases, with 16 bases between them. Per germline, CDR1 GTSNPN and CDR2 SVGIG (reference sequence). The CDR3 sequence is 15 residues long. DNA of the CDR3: TGTGCCTGGAGGGCCACGGACAGTAATAATCAGCCCCAGCATTTT. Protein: CAWRATDSNNQPQHF.

Here the CDR3 reads CASSSQRGGSYNEQFF. DNA for the CDR3: TGTGCCAGCAGCTCCCAGCGGGGGGGATCCTACAATGAGCAGTTCTTC. The chain couples TRBV13 to TRBJ2-1, with 10 bases that match TRBD2. J lost 1 base, V lost 4 bases, and 4 bases had no gene match. This CDR3 has 16 amino acids. CDR1 and CDR2 from the germline V gene are PRHDT and FYEKMQ (reference sequence).

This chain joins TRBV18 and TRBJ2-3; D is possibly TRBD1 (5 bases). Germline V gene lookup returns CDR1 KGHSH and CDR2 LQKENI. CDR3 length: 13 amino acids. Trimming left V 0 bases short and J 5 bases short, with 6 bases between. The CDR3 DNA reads TGTGCCAGCTCACCACCGACAGTAGATACGCAGTATTTT. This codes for CASSPPTVDTQYF.

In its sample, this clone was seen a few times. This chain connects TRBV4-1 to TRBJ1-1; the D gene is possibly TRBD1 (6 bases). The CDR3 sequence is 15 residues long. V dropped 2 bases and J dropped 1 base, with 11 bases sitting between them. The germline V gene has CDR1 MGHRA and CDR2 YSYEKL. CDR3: CASSQLPTGNTEAFF. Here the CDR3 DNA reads TGCGCCAGCAGCCAACTCCCGACAGGGAACACTGAAGCTTTCTTT.

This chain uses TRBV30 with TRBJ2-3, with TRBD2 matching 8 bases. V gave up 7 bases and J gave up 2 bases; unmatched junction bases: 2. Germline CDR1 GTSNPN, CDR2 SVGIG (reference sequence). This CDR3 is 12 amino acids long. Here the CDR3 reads CAFSGTTDTQYF. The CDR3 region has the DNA TGTGCCTTTAGCGGGACCACAGATACGCAGTATTTT. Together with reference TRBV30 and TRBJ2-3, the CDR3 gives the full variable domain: SQTIHQWPATLVQPVGSPLSLECTVEGTSNPNLYWYRQAAGRGLQLLFYSVGIGQISSEVPQNLSASRPQDRQFILSSKKLLLSDSGFYLCAFSGTTDTQYFGPGTRLTVL.

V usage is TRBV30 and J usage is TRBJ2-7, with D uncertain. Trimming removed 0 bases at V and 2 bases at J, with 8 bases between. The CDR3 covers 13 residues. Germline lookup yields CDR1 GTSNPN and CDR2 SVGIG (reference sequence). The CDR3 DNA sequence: TGTGCCTGGAGTGTAGGCGGACCCTACGAGCAGTACTTC. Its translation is CAWSVGGPYEQYF.

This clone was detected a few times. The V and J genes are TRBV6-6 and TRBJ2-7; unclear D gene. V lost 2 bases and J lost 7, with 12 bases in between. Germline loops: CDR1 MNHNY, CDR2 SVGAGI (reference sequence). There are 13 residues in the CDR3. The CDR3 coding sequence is TGTGCCAGCAGTTACACTGCTAGGGTAGAGCAGTACTTC. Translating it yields CASSYTARVEQYF.

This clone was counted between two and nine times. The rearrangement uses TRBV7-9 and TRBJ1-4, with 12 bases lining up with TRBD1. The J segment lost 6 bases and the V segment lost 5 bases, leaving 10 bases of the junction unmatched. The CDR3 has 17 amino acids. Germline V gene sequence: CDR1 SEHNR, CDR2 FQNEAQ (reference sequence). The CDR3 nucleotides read TGTGCCAGCAGCCTTGGGACAGGGGGCTACATTGATGAAAAACTGTTTTTT. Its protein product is CASSLGTGGYIDEKLFF. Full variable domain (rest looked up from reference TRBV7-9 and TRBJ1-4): DTGVSQNPRHKITKRGQNVTFRCDPISEHNRLYWYRQTLGQGPEFLTYFQNEAQLEKSRLLSDRFSAERPKGSFSTLEIQRTEQGDSAMYLCASSLGTGGYIDEKLFFGSGTQLSVL.

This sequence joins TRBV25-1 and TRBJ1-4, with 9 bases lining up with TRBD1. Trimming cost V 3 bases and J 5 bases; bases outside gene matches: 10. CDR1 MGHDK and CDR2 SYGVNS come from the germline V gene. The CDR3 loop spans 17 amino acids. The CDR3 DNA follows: TGTGCCAGCAGTGATCTAAATCCGGGACAGGGAAATGAAAAACTGTTTTTT. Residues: CASSDLNPGQGNEKLFF.

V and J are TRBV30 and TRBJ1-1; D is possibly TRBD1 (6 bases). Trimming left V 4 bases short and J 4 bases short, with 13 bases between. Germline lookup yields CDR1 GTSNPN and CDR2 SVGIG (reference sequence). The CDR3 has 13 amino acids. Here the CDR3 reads CAWKQGVGTEAFF. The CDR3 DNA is TGTGCCTGGAAACAGGGTGTTGGCACTGAAGCTTTCTTT.

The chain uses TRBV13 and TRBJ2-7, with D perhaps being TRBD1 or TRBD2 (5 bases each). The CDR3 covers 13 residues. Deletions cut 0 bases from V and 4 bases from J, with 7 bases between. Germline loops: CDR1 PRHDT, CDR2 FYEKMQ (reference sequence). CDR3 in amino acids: CASSLGRGYEQYF. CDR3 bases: TGTGCCAGCAGCTTAGGGAGGGGTTACGAGCAGTACTTC.

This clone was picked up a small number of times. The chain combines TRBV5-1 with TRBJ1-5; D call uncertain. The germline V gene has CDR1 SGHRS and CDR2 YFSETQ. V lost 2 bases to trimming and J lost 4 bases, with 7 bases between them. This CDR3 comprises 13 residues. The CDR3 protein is CASSFGLNQPQHF. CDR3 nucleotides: TGCGCCAGCAGCTTCGGACTGAATCAGCCCCAGCATTTT.

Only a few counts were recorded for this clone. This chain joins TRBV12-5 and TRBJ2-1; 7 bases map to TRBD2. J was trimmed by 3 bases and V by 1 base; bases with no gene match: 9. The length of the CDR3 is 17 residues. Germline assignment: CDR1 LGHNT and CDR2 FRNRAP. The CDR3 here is CASGLAIGAGVYNEQFF. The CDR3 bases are TGTGCTAGTGGTTTGGCGATAGGGGCGGGAGTCTACAATGAGCAGTTCTTC.

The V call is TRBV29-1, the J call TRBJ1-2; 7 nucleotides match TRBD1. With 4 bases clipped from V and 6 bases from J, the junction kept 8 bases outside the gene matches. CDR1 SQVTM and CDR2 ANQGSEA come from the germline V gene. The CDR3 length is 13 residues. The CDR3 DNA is TGCAGCGTTGTTCTTACAGGGGTCGATGGCTACACCTTC. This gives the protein CSVVLTGVDGYTF.

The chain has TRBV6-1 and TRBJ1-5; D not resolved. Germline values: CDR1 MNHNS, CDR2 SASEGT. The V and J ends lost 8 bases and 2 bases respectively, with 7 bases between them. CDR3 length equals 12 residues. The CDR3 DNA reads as TGTGCCAGCCGGTTAGGCAATCAGCCCCAGCATTTT. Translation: CASRLGNQPQHF.

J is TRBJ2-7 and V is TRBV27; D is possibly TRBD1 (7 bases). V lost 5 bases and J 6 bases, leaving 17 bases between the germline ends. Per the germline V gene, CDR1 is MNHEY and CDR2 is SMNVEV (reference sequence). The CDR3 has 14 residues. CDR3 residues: CASSPGQRRGEQYF. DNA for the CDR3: TGTGCCAGCAGTCCGGGACAGAGGAGGGGCGAGCAGTACTTC.

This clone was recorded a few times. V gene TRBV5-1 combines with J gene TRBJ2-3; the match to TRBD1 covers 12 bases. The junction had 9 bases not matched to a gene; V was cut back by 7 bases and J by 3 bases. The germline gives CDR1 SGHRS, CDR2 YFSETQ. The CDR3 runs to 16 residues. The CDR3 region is CASYRGQGAGTDTQYF. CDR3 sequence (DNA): TGCGCCAGCTATAGGGGACAGGGGGCTGGAACAGATACGCAGTATTTT.

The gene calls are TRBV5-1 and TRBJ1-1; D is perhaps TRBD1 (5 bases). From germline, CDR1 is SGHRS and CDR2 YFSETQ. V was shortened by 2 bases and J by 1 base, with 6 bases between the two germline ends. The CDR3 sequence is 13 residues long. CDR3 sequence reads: CASSLQENTEAFF. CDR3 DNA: TGCGCCAGCAGCTTACAGGAGAACACTGAAGCTTTCTTT.

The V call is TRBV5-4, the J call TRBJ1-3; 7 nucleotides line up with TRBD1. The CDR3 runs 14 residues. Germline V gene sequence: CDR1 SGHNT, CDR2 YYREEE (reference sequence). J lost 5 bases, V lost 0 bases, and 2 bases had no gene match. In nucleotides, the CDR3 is TGTGCCAGCAGCTTGGCAGGGGGTCGAAACACCATATATTTT. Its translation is CASSLAGGRNTIYF.

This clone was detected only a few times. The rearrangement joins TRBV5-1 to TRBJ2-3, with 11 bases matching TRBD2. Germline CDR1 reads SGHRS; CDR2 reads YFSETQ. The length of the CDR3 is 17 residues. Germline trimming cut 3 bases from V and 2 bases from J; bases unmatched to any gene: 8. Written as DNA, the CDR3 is TGCGCCAGCAGCTCGGACCCGACTAGCGGGATCACAGATACGCAGTATTTT. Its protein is CASSSDPTSGITDTQYF.

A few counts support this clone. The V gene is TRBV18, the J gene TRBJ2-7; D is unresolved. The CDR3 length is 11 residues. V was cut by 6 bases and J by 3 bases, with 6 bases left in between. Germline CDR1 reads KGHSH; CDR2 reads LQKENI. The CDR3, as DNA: TGTGCCAGCTCCCTCAACTACGAGCAGTACTTC. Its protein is CASSLNYEQYF.

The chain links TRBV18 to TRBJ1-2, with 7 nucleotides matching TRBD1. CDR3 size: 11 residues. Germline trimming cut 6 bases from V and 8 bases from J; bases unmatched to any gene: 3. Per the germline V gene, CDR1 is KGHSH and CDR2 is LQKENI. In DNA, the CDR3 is TGTGCCAGCTCCACAGGGGAGGGCTACACCTTC. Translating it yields CASSTGEGYTF.

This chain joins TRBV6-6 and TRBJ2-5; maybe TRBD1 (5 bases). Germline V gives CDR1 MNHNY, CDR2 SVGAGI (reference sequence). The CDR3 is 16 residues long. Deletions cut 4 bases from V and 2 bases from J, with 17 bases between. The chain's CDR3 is CASSSDIGQEQETQYF. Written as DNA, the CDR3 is TGTGCCAGCAGTTCAGACATCGGACAAGAACAAGAGACCCAGTACTTC.

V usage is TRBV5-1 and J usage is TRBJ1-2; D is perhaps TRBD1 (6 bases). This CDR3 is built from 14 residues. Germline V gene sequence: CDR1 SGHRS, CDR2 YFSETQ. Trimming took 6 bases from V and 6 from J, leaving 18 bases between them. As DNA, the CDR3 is TGCGCCAGCACTTCTACGGGGGCAGGTGATGGCTACACCTTC. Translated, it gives CASTSTGAGDGYTF.

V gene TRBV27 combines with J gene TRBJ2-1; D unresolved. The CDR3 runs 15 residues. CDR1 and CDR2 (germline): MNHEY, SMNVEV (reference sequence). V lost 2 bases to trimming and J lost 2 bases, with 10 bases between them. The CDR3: CASSLPGATYNEQFF. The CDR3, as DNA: TGTGCCAGCAGTTTACCAGGTGCCACCTACAATGAGCAGTTCTTC.

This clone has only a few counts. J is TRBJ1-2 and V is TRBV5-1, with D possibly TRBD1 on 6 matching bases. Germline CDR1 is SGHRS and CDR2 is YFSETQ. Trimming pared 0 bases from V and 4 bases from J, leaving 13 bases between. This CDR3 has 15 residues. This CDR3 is CASSLASGGSYGYTF. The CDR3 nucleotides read TGCGCCAGCAGCTTGGCCAGTGGGGGCAGCTATGGCTACACCTTC.

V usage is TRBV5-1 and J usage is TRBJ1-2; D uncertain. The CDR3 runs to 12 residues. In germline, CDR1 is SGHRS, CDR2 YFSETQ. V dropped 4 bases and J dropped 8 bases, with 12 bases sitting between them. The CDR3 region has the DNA TGCGCCAGCAGCGTGGGCCCCTCAGGCTACACCTTC. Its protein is CASSVGPSGYTF.

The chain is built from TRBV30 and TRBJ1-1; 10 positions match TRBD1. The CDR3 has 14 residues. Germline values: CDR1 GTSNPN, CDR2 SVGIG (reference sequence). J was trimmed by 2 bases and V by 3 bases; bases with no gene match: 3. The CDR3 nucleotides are TGTGCCTGGAGGGGACAGGGGCTAAACACTGAAGCTTTCTTT. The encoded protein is CAWRGQGLNTEAFF.